The sample holds many counts of the clone carrying this T cell receptor (beta chain). Antigen unknown. The data belong to a study of T cells after yellow fever vaccination. Broader study findings: Weaker, the secondary response had a peak occurring faster, on day 5 versus 15.

The CDR3 has 14 amino acids. The J segment lost 6 bases and the V segment lost 2 bases, leaving 3 bases of the junction unmatched. Template switching with 5'RACE generated the TCR cDNA and added a universal primer site and UMIs. TCRdb passed the 5' RACE reads through MiXCR, listing each CDR3 protein once. The sample yields approximately 300,000 distinct CDR3 sequences, over 8.5% seen once. The chain combines TRBV23-1 with TRBJ2-2; 7 positions agree with TRBD1. TRBV23-1 has ORF status, its function being uncertain. Specimen: CD4+ T cells sorted from PBMCs, collected 45 days after the yellow fever booster vaccination. This receptor was taken from a man aged 18 to 30 who received the YFV17D yellow fever vaccine. The CDR3 reads CASSQRQGSGELFF. For the CDR3, the DNA is TGCGCCAGCAGTCAACGACAGGGTTCCGGGGAGCTGTTTTTT.